This T cell receptor (beta chain) was retrieved from a study of response to subunit inactivated influenza vaccine. General observations from the study: Authors suggested few new T cells are recruited by each seasonal influenza vaccination.

TCRdb passed the RT-PCR reads through MiXCR, listing each CDR3 protein once. This sample has roughly 780,000 distinct CDR3 sequences, with around a sixth found just once. With regard to this clonotype: The target antigen is unknown.

Germline V CDR1 and CDR2: SGDLS, YYNGEE. Trimming removed 4 bases from V and 3 bases from J; junction bases left unmatched: 9. This CDR3 comprises 15 residues. The gene calls are TRBV9 and TRBJ2-7, with 8 bases matching TRBD2. The source was PBMCs from blood, collected roughly 5 days after vaccination. The TCR originated in a man in his fifties who received an inactivated influenza vaccine. The CDR3 DNA follows: TGTGCCAGCAGCCCCCGGGCCGGGGGGGACTACGAGCAGTACTTC. Amino acids: CASSPRAGGDYEQYF.